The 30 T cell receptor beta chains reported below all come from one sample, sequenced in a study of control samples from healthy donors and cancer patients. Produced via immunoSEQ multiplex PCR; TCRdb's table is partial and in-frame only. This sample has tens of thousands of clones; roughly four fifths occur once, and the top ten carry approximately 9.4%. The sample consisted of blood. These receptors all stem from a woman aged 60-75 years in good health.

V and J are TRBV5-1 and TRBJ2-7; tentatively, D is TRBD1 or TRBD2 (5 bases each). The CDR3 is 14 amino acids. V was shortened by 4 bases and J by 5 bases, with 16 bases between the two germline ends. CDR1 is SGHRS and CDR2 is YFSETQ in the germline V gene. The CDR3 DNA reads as TGCGCCAGCAGCCTGGAAGGGACGCCCAACGAGCAGTACTTC. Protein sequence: CASSLEGTPNEQYF.

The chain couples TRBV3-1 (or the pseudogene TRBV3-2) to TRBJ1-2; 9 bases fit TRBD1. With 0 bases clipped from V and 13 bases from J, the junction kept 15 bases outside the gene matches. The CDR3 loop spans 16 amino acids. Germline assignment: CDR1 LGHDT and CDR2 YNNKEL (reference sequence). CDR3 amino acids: CASSQDHLRDRELATF. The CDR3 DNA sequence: TGTGCCAGCAGCCAAGATCACCTCAGGGACAGGGAGCTTGCCACCTTC.

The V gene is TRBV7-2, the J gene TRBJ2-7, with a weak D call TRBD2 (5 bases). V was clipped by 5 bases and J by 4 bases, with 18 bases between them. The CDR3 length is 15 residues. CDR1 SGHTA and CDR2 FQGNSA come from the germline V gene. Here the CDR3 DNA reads TGTGCCAGCAGCGCAGCTAGCATTCCGACTTACGAGCAGTACTTC. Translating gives CASSAASIPTYEQYF.

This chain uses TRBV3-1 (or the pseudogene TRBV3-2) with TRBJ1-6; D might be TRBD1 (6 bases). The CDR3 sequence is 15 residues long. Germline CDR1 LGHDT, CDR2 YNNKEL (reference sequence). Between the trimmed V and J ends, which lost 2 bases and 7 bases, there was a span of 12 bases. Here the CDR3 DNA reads TGTGCCAGCAGCCAATACCAGGGGATCAATTCACCCCTCCACTTT. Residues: CASSQYQGINSPLHF.

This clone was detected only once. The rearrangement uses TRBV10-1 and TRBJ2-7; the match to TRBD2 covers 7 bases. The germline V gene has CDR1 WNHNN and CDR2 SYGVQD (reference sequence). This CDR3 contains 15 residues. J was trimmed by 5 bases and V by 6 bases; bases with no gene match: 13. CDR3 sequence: CASSSSGKPPHEQYF. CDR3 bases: TGCGCCAGCAGCTCTAGCGGAAAGCCTCCCCACGAGCAGTACTTC.

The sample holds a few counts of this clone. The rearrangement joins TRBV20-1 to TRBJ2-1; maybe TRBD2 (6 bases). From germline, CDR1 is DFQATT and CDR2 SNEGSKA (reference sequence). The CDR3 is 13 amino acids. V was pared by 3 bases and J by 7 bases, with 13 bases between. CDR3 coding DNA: TGCAGTGCTAGTAACGGGAGTAAAAATGAGCAGTTCTTC. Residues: CSASNGSKNEQFF.

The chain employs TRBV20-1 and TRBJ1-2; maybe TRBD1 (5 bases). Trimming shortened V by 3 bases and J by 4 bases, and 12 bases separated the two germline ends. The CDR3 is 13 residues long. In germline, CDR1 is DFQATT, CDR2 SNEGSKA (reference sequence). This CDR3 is CSASKDNPYGYTF. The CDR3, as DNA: TGCAGTGCTAGTAAGGACAACCCCTATGGCTACACCTTC.

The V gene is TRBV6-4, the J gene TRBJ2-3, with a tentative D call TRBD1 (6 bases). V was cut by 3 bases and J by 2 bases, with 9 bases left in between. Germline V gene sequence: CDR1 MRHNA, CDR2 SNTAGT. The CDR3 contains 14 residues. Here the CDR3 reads CASSESGATDTQYF. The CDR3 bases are TGTGCCAGCAGTGAGTCAGGGGCCACAGATACGCAGTATTTT.

CDR3 in amino acids: CASREFPITDTQYF. Written as DNA, the CDR3 is TGTGCCAGCAGAGAGTTCCCTATCACAGATACGCAGTATTTT. This rearrangement joins TRBV21-1 to TRBJ2-3; no check of the table's D call, TRBD2, against the DNA was made. TRBV21-1 is designated a pseudogene. The CDR3 is 14 residues long.

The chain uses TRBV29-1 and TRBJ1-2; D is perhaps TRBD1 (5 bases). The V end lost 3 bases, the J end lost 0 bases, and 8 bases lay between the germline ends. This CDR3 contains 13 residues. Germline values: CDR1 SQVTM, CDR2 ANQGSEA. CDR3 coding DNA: TGCAGCGTTGAGGGGGGGACTAACTATGGCTACACCTTC. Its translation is CSVEGGTNYGYTF.

This chain's CDR3 is CASSTRQGTQETQYF. For the CDR3, the DNA is TGTGCCAGCTCGACTCGACAGGGGACACAAGAGACCCAGTACTTC. This rearrangement joins TRBV18 to TRBJ2-5; 8 bases line up with TRBD1. The CDR3 spans 15 residues. CDR1 and CDR2 (germline): KGHSH, LQKENI. J was trimmed by 2 bases and V by 6 bases; bases with no gene match: 8.

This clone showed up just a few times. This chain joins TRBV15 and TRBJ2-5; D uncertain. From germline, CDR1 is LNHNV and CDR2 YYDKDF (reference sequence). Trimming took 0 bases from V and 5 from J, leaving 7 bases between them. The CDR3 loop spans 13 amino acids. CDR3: CATSRDTRETQYF. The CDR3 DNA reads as TGTGCCACCAGCAGAGATACAAGGGAGACCCAGTACTTC.

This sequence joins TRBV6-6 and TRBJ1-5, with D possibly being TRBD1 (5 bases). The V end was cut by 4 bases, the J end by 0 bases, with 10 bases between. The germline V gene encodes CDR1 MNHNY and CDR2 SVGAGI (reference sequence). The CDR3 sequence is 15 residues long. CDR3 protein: CASSSGRVSNQPQHF. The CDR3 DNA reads TGTGCCAGCAGTTCAGGGAGGGTTAGCAATCAGCCCCAGCATTTT.

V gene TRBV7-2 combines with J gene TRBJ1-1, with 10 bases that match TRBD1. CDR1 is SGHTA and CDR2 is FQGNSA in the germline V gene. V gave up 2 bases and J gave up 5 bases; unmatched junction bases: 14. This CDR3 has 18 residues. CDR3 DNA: TGTGCCAGCAGCTTATTCTTCTTGGAGGGACAGGGGTCTACTGAAGCTTTCTTT. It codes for CASSLFFLEGQGSTEAFF.

CDR3 in amino acids: CASSPRLDTEAFF. The CDR3 DNA is TGTGCCAGCTCACCGAGACTGGACACTGAAGCTTTCTTT. The chain has TRBV18 and TRBJ1-1; D gene unclear. The CDR3 runs to 13 residues. CDR1 KGHSH and CDR2 LQKENI come from the germline V gene. Trimming left V 3 bases short and J 3 bases short, with 8 bases between.

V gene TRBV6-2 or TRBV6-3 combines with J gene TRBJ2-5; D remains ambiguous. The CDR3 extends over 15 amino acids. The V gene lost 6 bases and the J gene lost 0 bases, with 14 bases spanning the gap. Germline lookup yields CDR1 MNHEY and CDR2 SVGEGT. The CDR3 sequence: CASSRFSSNQETQYF. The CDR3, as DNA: TGTGCCAGCAGCCGCTTCTCATCGAACCAAGAGACCCAGTACTTC.

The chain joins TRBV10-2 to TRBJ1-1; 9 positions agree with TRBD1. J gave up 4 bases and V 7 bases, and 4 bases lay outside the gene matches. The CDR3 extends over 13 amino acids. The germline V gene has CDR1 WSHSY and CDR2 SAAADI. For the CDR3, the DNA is TGCGCCAGCAAAGGGGACAGGGTCACTGAAGCTTTCTTT. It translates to CASKGDRVTEAFF.

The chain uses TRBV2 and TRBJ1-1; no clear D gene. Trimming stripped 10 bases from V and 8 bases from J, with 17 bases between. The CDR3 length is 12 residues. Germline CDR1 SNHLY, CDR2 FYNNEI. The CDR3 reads CATTKGGPEAFF. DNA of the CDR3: TGTGCCACCACCAAGGGAGGGCCCGAAGCTTTCTTT. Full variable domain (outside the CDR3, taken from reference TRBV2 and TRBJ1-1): EPEVTQTPSHQVTQMGQEVILRCVPISNHLYFYWYRQILGQKVEFLVSFYNNEISEKSEIFDDQFSVERPDGSNFTLKIRSTKLEDSAMYFCATTKGGPEAFFGQGTRLTVV.

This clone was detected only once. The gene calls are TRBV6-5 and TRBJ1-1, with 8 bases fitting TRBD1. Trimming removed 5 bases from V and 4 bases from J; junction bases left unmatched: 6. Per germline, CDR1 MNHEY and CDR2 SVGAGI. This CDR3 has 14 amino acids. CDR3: CASSPRGQSTEAFF. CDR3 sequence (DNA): TGTGCCAGCAGTCCCAGGGGGCAGAGCACTGAAGCTTTCTTT.

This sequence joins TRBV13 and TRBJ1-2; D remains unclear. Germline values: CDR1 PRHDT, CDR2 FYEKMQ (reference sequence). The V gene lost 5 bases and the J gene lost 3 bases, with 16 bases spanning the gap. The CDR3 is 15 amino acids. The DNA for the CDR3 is TGTGCCAGCAGCCCACTGCGGGGAGAAGACTATGGCTACACCTTC. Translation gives CASSPLRGEDYGYTF. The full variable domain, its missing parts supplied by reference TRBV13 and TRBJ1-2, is AAGVIQSPRHLIKEKRETATLKCYPIPRHDTVYWYQQGPGQDPQFLISFYEKMQSDKGSIPDRFSAQQFSDYHSELNMSSLELGDSALYFCASSPLRGEDYGYTFGSGTRLTVV.

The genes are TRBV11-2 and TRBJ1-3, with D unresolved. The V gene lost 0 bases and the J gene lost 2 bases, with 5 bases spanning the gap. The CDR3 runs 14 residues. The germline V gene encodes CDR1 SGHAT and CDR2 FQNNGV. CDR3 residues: CASSLDFTGNTIYF. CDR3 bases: TGTGCCAGCAGCTTAGACTTTACTGGAAACACCATATATTTT.

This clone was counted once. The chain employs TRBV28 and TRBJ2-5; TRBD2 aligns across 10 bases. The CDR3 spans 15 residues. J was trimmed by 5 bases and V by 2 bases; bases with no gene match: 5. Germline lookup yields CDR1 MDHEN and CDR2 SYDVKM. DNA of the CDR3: TGTGCCAGCAGTTTACCTAGCGGGGGATTTGAGACCCAGTACTTC. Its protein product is CASSLPSGGFETQYF.

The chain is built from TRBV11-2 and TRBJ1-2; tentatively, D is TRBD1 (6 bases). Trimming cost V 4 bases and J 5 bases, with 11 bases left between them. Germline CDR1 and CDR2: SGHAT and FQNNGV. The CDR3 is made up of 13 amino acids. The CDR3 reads CASSSQGPYGYTF. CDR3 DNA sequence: TGTGCCAGCAGCTCCCAGGGGCCATATGGCTACACCTTC. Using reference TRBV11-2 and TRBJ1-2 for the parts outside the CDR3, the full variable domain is EAGVAQSPRYKIIEKRQSVAFWCNPISGHATLYWYQQILGQGPKLLIQFQNNGVVDDSQLPKDRFSAERLKGVDSTLKIQPAKLEDSAVYLCASSSQGPYGYTFGSGTRLTVV.

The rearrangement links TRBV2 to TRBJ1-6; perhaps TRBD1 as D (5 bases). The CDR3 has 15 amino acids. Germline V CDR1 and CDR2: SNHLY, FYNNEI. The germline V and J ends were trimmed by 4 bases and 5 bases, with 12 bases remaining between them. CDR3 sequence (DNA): TGTGCCAGCAGTGCCCACCAGGGTCATAATTCACCCCTCCACTTT. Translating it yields CASSAHQGHNSPLHF.

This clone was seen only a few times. CDR3 protein: CASSPGLDQETQYF. DNA for the CDR3: TGTGCCAGCAGTCCCGGACTAGACCAAGAGACCCAGTACTTC. This chain links TRBV6-2 or TRBV6-3 with TRBJ2-5; 7 bases are shared with TRBD2. This CDR3 contains 14 residues. Losses at the gene ends were 5 bases for V and 0 bases for J; bases not matched to a gene: 3. Per germline, CDR1 MNHEY and CDR2 SVGEGT.

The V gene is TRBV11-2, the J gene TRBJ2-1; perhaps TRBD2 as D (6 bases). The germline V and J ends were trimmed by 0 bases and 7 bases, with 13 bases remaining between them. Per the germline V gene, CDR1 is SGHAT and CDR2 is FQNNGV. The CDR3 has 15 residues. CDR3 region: CASSLDAGGWNEQFF. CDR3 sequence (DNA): TGTGCCAGCAGCTTAGATGCCGGGGGATGGAATGAGCAGTTCTTC.

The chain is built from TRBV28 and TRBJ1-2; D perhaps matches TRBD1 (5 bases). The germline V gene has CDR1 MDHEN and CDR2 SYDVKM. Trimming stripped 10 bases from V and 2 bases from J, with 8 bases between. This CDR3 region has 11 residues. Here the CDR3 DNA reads TGTGCCACGACAGTGAACTATGGCTACACCTTC. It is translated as CATTVNYGYTF.

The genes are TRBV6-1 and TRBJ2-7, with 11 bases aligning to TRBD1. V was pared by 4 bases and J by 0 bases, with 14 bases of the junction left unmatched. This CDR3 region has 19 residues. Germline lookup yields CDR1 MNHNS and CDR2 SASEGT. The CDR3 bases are TGTGCCAGCAGTGGAGGAGGGACAGGGGGGACTCCTAGCTCCTACGAGCAGTACTTC. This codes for CASSGGGTGGTPSSYEQYF.

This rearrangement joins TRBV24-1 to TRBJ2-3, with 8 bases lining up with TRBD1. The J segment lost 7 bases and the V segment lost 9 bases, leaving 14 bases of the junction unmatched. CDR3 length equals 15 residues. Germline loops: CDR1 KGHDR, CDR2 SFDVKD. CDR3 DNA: TGTGCCACCGGAGGGGGGCAGGGGGCGGGAAATACGCAGTATTTT. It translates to CATGGGQGAGNTQYF.

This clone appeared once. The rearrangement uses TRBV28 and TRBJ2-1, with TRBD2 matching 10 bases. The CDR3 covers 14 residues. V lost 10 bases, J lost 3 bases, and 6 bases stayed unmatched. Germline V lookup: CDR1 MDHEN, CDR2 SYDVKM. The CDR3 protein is CATKAGGNYNEQFF. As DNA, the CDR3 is TGTGCCACAAAAGCGGGAGGGAACTACAATGAGCAGTTCTTC.